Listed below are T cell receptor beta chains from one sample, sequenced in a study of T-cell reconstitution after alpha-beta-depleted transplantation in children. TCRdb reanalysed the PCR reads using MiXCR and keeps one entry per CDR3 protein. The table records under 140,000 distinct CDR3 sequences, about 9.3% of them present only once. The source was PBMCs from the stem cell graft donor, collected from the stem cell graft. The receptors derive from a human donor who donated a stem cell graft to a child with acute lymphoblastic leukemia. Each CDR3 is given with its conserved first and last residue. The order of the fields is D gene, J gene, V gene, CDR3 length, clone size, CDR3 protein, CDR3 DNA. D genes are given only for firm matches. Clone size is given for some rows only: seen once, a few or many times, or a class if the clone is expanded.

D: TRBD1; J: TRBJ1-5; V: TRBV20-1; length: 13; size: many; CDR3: CSARTGGSQPQHF; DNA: TGCAGTGCTAGGACAGGGGGTAGTCAGCCCCAGCATTTT
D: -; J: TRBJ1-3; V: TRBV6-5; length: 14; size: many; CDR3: CATSHQESRNTIYF; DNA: TGTGCCACTTCACATCAAGAATCCCGAAACACCATATATTTT
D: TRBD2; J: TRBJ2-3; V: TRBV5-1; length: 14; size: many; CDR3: CASSPTAGTDTQYF; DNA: TGCGCCAGCAGCCCCACAGCGGGAACAGATACGCAGTATTTT
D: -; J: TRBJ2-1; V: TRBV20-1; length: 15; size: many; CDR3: CSAPVRRAHYNEQFF; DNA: TGCAGTGCTCCGGTGAGGCGGGCACATTACAATGAGCAGTTCTTC
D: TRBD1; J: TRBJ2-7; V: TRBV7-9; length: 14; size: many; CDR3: CASSPSDRDYEQYF; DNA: TGTGCCAGCAGCCCATCGGACAGGGACTACGAGCAGTACTTC
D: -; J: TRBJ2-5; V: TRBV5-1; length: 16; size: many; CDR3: CASSLEGSGREETQYF; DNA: TGCGCCAGCAGCTTGGAAGGTTCGGGGCGTGAAGAGACCCAGTACTTC
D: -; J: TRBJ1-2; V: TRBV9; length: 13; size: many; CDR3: CASSVSDYYGYTF; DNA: TGTGCCAGCAGCGTCAGCGATTACTATGGCTACACCTTC
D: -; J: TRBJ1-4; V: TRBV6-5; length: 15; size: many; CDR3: CASYTGPATNEKLFF; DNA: TGTGCCAGCTACACGGGGCCCGCAACTAATGAAAAACTGTTTTTT
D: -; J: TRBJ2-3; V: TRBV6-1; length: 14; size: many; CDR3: CASRGIHPVDTQYF; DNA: TGTGCCAGCAGGGGGATCCATCCCGTGGATACGCAGTATTTT
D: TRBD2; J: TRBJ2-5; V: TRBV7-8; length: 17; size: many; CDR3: CASSSLGRGRSGETQYF; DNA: TGTGCCAGCAGCTCTCTGGGGAGGGGTCGGTCTGGAGAGACCCAGTACTTC
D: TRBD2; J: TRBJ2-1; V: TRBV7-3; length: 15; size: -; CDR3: CASSFSGRASNEQFF; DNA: TGTGCCAGCAGCTTTAGCGGGAGGGCCAGTAATGAGCAGTTCTTC
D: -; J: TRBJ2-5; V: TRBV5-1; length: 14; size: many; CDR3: CASSVRGAQETQYF; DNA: TGCGCCAGCAGCGTTCGTGGCGCCCAAGAGACCCAGTACTTC
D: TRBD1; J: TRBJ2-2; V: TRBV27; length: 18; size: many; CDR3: CASSRDRGLLANTGELFF; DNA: TGTGCCAGCAGCCGTGACAGGGGGCTGCTCGCGAACACCGGGGAGCTGTTTTTT
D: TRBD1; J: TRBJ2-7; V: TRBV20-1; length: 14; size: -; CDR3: CSAAQGQGSYEQYF; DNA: TGCAGTGCAGCTCAAGGACAGGGGTCGTACGAGCAGTACTTC
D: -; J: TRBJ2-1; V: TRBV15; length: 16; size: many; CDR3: CATSRGRRGLQGEQFF; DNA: TGTGCCACCAGCAGAGGTCGGAGAGGGCTGCAGGGTGAGCAGTTCTTC
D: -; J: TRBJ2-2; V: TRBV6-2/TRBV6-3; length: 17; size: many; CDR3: CASSYPGARLNTGELFF; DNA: TGTGCCAGCAGTTATCCAGGGGCGAGACTTAACACCGGGGAGCTGTTTTTT
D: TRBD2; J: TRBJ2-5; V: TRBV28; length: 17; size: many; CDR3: CASSHEIAGGPGETQYF; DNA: TGTGCCAGCAGCCATGAAATAGCGGGAGGGCCGGGAGAGACCCAGTACTTC
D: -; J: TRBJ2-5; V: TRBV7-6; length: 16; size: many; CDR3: CASSLGGGLTQETQYF; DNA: TGTGCCAGCAGCCTGGGGGGCGGGCTAACCCAAGAGACCCAGTACTTC
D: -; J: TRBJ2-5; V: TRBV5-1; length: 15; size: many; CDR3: CASTSSPGEGRTQYF; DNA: TGCGCCAGCACATCCTCACCAGGGGAGGGAAGGACCCAGTACTTC
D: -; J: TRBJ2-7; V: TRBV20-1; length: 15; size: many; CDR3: CSARDPSGLPYEQYF; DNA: TGCAGTGCTAGAGATCCGAGCGGACTACCCTACGAGCAGTACTTC
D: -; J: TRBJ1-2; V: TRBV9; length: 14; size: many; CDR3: CASSVESRNYGYTF; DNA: TGTGCCAGCAGCGTAGAGAGCCGAAACTATGGCTACACCTTC
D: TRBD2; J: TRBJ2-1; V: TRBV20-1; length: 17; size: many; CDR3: CSASEGRAGLVVGEQFF; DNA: TGCAGTGCTAGCGAAGGTCGGGCGGGACTAGTCGTCGGTGAGCAGTTCTTC
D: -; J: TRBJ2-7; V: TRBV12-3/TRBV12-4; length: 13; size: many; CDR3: CASSLRGTYEQYF; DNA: TGTGCCAGCAGTTTGCGGGGTACCTACGAGCAGTACTTC
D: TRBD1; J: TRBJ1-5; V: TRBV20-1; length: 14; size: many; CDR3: CSAAGGFGNQPQHF; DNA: TGCAGTGCAGCAGGGGGCTTCGGCAATCAGCCCCAGCATTTT
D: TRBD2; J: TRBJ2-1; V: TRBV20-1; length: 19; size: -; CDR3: CSARSPGTSGSDSYNEQFF; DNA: TGCAGTGCTAGGTCCCCCGGGACTAGCGGGAGCGATTCCTACAATGAGCAGTTCTTC
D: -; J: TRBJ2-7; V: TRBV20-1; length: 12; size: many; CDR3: CSARQPSDEQYF; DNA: TGCAGTGCTAGACAGCCGTCCGACGAGCAGTACTTC
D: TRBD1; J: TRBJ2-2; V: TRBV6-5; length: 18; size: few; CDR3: CASSYKSPRQGSTGELFF; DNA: TGTGCCAGCAGTTACAAATCCCCGAGACAGGGCAGCACCGGGGAGCTGTTTTTT
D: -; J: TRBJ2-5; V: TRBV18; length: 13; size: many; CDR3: CASSFSVQETQYF; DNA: TGTGCCAGCTCATTCTCCGTACAAGAGACCCAGTACTTC
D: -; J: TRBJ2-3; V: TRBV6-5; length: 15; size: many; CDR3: CASSLVYLSTDTQYF; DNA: TGTGCCAGCAGTTTGGTCTACCTCAGCACAGATACGCAGTATTTT
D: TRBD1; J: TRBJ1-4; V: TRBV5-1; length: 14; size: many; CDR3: CASSSDRATRKLFF; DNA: TGCGCCAGCAGTTCGGACAGGGCGACCCGGAAACTGTTTTTT
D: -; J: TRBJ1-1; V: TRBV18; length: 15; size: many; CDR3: CASSPTIQGNTEAFF; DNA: TGTGCCAGCTCACCGACAATTCAGGGGAACACTGAAGCTTTCTTT
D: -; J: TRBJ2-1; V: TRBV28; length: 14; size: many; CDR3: CASGEDSSYNEQFF; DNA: TGTGCCAGCGGGGAGGATAGCTCCTACAATGAGCAGTTCTTC